This entry features one T cell receptor (beta chain) sequence. What it binds is unknown. This record comes from a study of graft-versus-host responses after intestinal transplantation. Study background: Every recipient underwent anti-thymocyte globulin induction, then tacrolimus and steroids for three to four years. Study-wide points: GvH clones occurred in recipient marrow; some first appeared in ileum or blood.

Assay used: immunoSEQ multiplex PCR; TCRdb lists only in-frame clones, some missing. The sample includes some 140,000 clones, around nine tenths of them seen just once. The V gene's germline CDR1 is LNHDA and CDR2 SQIVND (reference sequence). The CDR3 extends over 16 amino acids. Trimming stripped 5 bases from V and 0 bases from J, with 15 bases between. This rearrangement joins TRBV19 to TRBJ2-3; D is possibly TRBD1 (6 bases). The sample in question was unstimulated CD4+ T cells sorted from spleen or lymph node cells, obtained before intestinal transplant. The sequence was collected from a human donor who received an intestinal transplant. In DNA form, the CDR3 reads TGTGCCAGTAGTGGTCCGGGACAACCGAGCACAGATACGCAGTATTTT. The encoded protein is CASSGPGQPSTDTQYF.